This TCR beta chain was recorded in a study of T cells in tuberculosis. Across the study: CD1B tetramers identified T cells specific for mycobacterial lipid GMM. In South Africa, adults with active tuberculosis were compared with IGRA-negative and latently infected IGRA-positive adolescents. General study findings and limits: Using the GMM-specific repertoire gave approximately 89% accuracy versus about 70% with motifs. The TCR-beta difference was not significant; alpha differences partly reflected length.

Sequencing used immunoSEQ multiplex PCR; TCRdb keeps in-frame clones, though not all of them. The data hold 40,000 to 45,000 clones, with around 94% observed a single time. Germline CDR1 is SGHTA and CDR2 is FQGNSA. V was pared by 5 bases and J by 4 bases, with 12 bases between. This CDR3 is 13 amino acids long. About this clone: The antigen remains unidentified.

This chain connects TRBV7-2 to TRBJ2-7; unclear D gene. The receptor was derived from a donor between 10 and 29 years old with latent tuberculosis or without tuberculosis infection. Some clones in this sample may be carry-over from other donors' samples. Sequencing was carried out using PBMCs. The CDR3 loop is CASSRDGFYEQYF. CDR3 nucleotides: TGTGCCAGCAGCCGCGACGGGTTTTACGAGCAGTACTTC.